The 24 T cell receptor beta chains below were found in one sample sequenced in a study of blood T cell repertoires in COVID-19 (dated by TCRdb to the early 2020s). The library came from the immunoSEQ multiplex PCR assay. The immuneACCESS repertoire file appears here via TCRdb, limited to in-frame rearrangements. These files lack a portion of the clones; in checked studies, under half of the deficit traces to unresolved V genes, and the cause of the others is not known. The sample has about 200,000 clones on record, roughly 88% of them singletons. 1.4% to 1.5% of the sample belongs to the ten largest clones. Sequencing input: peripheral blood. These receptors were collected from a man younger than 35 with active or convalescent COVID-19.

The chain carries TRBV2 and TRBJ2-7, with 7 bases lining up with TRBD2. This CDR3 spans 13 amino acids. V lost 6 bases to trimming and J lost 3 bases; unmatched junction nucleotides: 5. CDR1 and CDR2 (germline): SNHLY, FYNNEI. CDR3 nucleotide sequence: TGTGCCAGCAGGGGGGTAGCGGGCTACGAGCAGTACTTC. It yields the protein CASRGVAGYEQYF.

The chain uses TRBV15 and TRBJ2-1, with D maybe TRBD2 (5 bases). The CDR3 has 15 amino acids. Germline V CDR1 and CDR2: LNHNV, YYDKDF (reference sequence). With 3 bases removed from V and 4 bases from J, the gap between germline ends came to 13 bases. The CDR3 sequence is CATSSRDRGYNEQFF. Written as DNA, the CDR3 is TGTGCCACCAGCAGCCGGGATCGCGGATACAATGAGCAGTTCTTC.

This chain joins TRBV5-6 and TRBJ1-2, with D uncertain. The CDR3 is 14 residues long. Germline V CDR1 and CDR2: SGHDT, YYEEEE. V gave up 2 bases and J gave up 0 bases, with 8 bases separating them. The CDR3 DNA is TGTGCCAGCAGCTTTCGCAGGACTAACTATGGCTACACCTTC. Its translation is CASSFRRTNYGYTF.

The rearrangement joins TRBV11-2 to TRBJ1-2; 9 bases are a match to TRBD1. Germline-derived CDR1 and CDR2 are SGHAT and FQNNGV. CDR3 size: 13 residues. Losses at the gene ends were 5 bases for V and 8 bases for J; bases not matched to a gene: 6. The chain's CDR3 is CASSRDRVSGYTF. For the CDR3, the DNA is TGTGCCAGCAGCAGGGACAGGGTCTCGGGCTACACCTTC.

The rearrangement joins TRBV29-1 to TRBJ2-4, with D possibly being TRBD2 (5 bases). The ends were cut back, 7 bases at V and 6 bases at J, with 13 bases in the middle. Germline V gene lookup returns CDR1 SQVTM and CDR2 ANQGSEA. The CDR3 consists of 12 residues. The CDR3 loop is CSGLPAGNIQYF. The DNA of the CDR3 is TGCAGCGGGTTGCCGGCGGGAAACATTCAGTACTTC. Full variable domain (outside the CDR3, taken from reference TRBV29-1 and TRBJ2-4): SAVISQKPSRDICQRGTSLTIQCQVDSQVTMMFWYRQQPGQSLTLIATANQGSEATYESGFVIDKFPISRPNLTFSTLTVSNMSPEDSSIYLCSGLPAGNIQYFGAGTRLSVL.

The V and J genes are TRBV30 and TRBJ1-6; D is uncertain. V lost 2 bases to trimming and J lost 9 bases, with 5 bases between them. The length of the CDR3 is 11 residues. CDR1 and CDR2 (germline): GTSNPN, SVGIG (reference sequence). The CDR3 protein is CAWSRGSPLHF. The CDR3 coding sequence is TGTGCCTGGAGTCGGGGTTCACCCCTCCACTTT.

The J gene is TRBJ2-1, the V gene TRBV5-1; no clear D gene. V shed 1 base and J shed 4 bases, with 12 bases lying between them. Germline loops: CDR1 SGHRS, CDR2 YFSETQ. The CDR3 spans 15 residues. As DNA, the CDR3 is TGCGCCAGCAGCTTGTCACAGAAAAGGTACAATGAGCAGTTCTTC. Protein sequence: CASSLSQKRYNEQFF.

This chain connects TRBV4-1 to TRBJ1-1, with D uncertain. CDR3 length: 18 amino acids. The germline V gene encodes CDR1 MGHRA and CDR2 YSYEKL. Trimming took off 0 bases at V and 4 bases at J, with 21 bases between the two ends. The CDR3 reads CASSQEWRGLRSSTEAFF. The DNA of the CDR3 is TGCGCCAGCAGCCAAGAGTGGCGAGGGTTAAGGTCCTCCACTGAAGCTTTCTTT.

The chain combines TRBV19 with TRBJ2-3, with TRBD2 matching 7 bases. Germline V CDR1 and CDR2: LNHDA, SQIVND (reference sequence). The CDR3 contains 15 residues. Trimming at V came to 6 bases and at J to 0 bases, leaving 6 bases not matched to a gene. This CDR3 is CASRRRGTSTDTQYF. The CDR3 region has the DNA TGTGCCAGTAGAAGGCGGGGGACCAGCACAGATACGCAGTATTTT.

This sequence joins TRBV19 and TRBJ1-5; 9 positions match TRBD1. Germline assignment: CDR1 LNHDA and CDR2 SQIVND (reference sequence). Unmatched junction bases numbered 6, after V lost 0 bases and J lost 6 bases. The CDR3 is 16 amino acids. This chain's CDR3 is CASSIDSGTGFQPQHF. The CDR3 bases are TGTGCCAGTAGTATAGATAGTGGGACAGGGTTTCAGCCCCAGCATTTT.

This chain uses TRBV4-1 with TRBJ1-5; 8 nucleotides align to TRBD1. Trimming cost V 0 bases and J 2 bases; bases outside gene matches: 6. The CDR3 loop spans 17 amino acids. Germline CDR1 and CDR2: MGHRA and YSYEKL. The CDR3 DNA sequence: TGCGCCAGCAGCCAAGATCCCCCGACAGGGGGCAATCAGCCCCAGCATTTT. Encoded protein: CASSQDPPTGGNQPQHF.

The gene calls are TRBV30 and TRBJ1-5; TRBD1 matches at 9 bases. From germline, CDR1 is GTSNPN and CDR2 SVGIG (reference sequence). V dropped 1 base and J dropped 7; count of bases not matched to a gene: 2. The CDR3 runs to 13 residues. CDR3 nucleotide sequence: TGTGCCTGGAGTGGGACAGGGGTACAGCCCCAGCATTTT. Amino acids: CAWSGTGVQPQHF. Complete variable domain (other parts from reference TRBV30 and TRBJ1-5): SQTIHQWPATLVQPVGSPLSLECTVEGTSNPNLYWYRQAAGRGLQLLFYSVGIGQISSEVPQNLSASRPQDRQFILSSKKLLLSDSGFYLCAWSGTGVQPQHFGDGTRLSIL.

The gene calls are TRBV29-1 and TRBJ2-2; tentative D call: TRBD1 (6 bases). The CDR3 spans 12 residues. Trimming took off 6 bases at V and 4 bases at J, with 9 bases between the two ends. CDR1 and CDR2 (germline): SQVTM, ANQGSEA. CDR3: CSVAGATGELFF. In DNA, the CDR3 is TGCAGCGTCGCAGGGGCCACCGGGGAGCTGTTTTTT.

The CDR3 nucleotides read TGTGCCAGCAGCTTAGATTGGCCGGGATCCTCCTACAATGAGCAGTTCTTC. The encoded protein is CASSLDWPGSSYNEQFF. V and J are TRBV13 and TRBJ2-1; a possible D gene is TRBD2 (5 bases). The CDR3 is 17 amino acids. V lost 1 base and J lost 0, with 13 bases in between. Germline V gene data show CDR1 as PRHDT and CDR2 as FYEKMQ (reference sequence).

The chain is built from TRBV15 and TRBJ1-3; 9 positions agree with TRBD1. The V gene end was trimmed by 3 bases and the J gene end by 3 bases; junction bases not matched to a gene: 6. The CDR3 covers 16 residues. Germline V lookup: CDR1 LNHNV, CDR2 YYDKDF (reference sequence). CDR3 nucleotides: TGTGCCACCAGCAGCCCGGGACAGGGCTTTGGAAACACCATATATTTT. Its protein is CATSSPGQGFGNTIYF.

The CDR3 loop is CASSQGVNTEAFF. The DNA of the CDR3 is TGTGCCAGCAGCCAGGGGGTCAACACTGAAGCTTTCTTT. The gene calls are TRBV2 and TRBJ1-1; TRBD1 agrees at 7 bases. Germline CDR1 is SNHLY and CDR2 is FYNNEI. The CDR3 extends over 13 amino acids. V dropped 6 bases and J dropped 2; count of bases not matched to a gene: 3.

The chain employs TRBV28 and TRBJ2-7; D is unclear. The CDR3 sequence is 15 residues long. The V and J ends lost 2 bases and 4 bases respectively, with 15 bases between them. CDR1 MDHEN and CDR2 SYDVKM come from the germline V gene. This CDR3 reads CASSLTEMVKYEQYF. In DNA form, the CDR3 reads TGTGCCAGCAGTTTAACAGAGATGGTTAAATACGAGCAGTACTTC.

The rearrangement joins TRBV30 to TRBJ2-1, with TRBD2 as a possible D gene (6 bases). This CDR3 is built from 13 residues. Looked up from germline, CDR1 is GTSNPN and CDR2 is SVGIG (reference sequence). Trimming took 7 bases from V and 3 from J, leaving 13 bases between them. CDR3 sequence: CASERTNYNEQFF. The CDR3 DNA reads TGTGCCTCGGAGAGGACTAACTACAATGAGCAGTTCTTC.

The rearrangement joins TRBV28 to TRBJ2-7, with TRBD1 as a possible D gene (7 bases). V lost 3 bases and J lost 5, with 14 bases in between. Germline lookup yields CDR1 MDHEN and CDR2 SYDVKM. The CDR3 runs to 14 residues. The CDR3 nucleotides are TGTGCCAGCAGTTTGATCCAGGGGGGAGACGAGCAGTACTTC. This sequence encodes CASSLIQGGDEQYF.

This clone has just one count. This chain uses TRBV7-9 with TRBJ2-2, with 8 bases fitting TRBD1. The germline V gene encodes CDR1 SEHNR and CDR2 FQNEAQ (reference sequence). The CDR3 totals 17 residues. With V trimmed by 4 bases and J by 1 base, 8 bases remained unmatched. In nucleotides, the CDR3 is TGTGCCAGCAGCTGGGGAACAGGGGGATGGAACACCGGGGAGCTGTTTTTT. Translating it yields CASSWGTGGWNTGELFF.

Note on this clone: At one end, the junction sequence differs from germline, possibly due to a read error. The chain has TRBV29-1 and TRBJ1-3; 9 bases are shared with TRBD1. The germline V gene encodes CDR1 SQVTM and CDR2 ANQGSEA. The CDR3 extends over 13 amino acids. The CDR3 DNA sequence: TGCAGCGTTGTTCGACAGGGGGGAAGCACCATATATTTT. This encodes CSVVRQGGSTIYF.

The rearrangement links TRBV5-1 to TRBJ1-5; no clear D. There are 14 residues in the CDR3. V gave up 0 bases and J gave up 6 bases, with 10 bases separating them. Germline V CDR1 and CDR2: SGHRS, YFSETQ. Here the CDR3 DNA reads TGCGCCAGCAGCTTGGATTCGGGGTCTCAGCCCCAGCATTTT. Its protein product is CASSLDSGSQPQHF.

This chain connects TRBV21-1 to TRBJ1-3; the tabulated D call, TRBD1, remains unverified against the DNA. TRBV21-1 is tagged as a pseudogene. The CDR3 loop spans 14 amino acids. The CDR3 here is CASSSGFSGNTIYF. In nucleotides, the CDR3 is TGTGCCAGCAGTTCAGGGTTCTCTGGAAACACCATATATTTT.

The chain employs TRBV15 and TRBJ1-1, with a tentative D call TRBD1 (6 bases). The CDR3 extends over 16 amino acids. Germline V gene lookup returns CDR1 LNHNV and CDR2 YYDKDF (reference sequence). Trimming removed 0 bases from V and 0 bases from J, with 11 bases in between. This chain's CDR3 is CATSREYGQMNTEAFF. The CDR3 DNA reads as TGTGCCACCAGCAGAGAGTACGGACAGATGAACACTGAAGCTTTCTTT.